This T cell receptor beta chain was profiled in a study of glioma-infiltrating T cells. Germline V gene sequence: CDR1 MNHNS, CDR2 SASEGT. V dropped 5 bases and J dropped 0 bases, with 11 bases sitting between them. This CDR3 contains 15 residues. This clonotype was seen ten or more times. Its antigen is as yet unknown. The iRepertoire nested amplicon-rescue multiplex PCR amplified TCR alpha and beta CDR3s from RNA. Input was about 85-400 ng of tissue mRNA or PBMC total RNA. One entry per CDR3 protein results from TCRdb running MiXCR on the multiplex PCR reads. Altogether around 97,000 distinct CDR3 sequences are present, around 31% being singletons, with the ten largest covering 44%. Study results and caveats: CDR3 overlap between tissue and blood was very small. Non-neoplastic patients had below-expected tissue-blood divergence, while all gliomas exceeded expectation.

The chain links TRBV6-1 to TRBJ1-5; no definite D call. This sequence was found in a human donor with low-grade glioma or glioblastoma, undergoing nonglioma brain surgery, or in good health (not recorded which). Input material: glioma tissue, nonneoplastic brain tissue, or PBMCs (not recorded which). CDR3 in amino acids: CASSIYRDSNQPQHF. The CDR3 nucleotides read TGTGCCAGCAGTATTTACCGGGATAGCAATCAGCCCCAGCATTTT.